Presented here are 10 T cell receptor beta chains from one specimen sequenced in a study of blood T cell dynamics during melanoma immunotherapy. Time point described: week 3, after first cycle of checkpoint inhibitor. The method was immunoSEQ multiplex PCR; TCRdb's version includes in-frame clones alone and lacks a portion of them. The sample lists some 4,300 clones, over 70% occurring once. The sample in question was blood, obtained from a patient treated with checkpoint blockade. The receptors originated from a human donor with melanoma.

V is TRBV6-1 and J is TRBJ2-1; the match to TRBD2 covers 8 bases. J gave up 6 bases and V 7 bases, and 8 bases lay outside the gene matches. The V gene's germline CDR1 is MNHNS and CDR2 SASEGT. The CDR3 has 14 residues. CDR3: CASTSGGAGNEQFF. Written as DNA, the CDR3 is TGTGCCAGCACCAGCGGGGGAGCGGGCAATGAGCAGTTCTTC.

This clone has just a few counts. The rearrangement links TRBV2 to TRBJ1-2; D remains ambiguous. This CDR3 has 14 residues. Germline V gene lookup returns CDR1 SNHLY and CDR2 FYNNEI. V lost 4 bases, J lost 5 bases, and 14 bases lay in between. CDR3 nucleotides: TGTGCCAGCAGTGTTCGGGCCTCGGATTATGGCTACACCTTC. Its translation: CASSVRASDYGYTF.

This rearrangement joins TRBV5-4 to TRBJ1-1; 10 positions agree with TRBD1. The CDR3 loop spans 16 amino acids. Germline V lookup: CDR1 SGHNT, CDR2 YYREEE (reference sequence). Losses at the gene ends were 0 bases for V and 0 bases for J; bases not matched to a gene: 2. The CDR3 coding sequence is TGTGCCAGCAGCTTGGGACAGGGGGCGTTGAACACTGAAGCTTTCTTT. Encoded protein: CASSLGQGALNTEAFF.

The chain combines TRBV4-2 with TRBJ2-7; 9 positions match TRBD1. This CDR3 is built from 16 residues. The V segment lost 4 bases and the J segment 2 bases; nucleotides outside the gene matches: 9. Germline V gene lookup returns CDR1 LGHNA and CDR2 YNFKEQ. CDR3 DNA sequence: TGTGCCAGCAGCCTTACCGGGACAGGGATTCCCTACGAGCAGTACTTC. This encodes CASSLTGTGIPYEQYF.

The V call is TRBV4-3, the J call TRBJ2-2, with no clear D. The length of the CDR3 is 16 residues. In germline, CDR1 is LGHNA, CDR2 YSLEER. Trimming stripped 1 base from V and 2 bases from J, with 11 bases between. CDR3 in amino acids: CASSQGSGPNTGELFF. The CDR3 bases are TGCGCCAGCAGCCAAGGCTCCGGGCCAAACACCGGGGAGCTGTTTTTT.

This rearrangement joins TRBV19 to TRBJ2-5; D is perhaps TRBD1 or TRBD2 (5 bases each). Judging by the DNA end, TRBJ2-7 fits better; the J call may be wrong. The CDR3 has 14 amino acids. Germline CDR1 reads LNHDA; CDR2 reads SQIVND (reference sequence). The CDR3 DNA is TGTGCCAGTAAATCGAGGGGTAGCTCCTACGAGCAGTACTTC. It codes for CASKSRGSSYEQYF.

The chain is built from TRBV2 and TRBJ2-5; no firm D call. There are 11 residues in the CDR3. Germline V gene lookup returns CDR1 SNHLY and CDR2 FYNNEI. Between the trimmed V and J ends, which lost 4 bases and 4 bases, there was a span of 4 bases. CDR3 sequence: CASSVGETQYF. The CDR3 DNA reads TGTGCCAGCAGTGTTGGAGAGACCCAGTACTTC.

This clone was seen a few times. CDR3 nucleotide sequence: TGTGCCAGCAGCTTAGAGGCTAACGGGGAGCAGTTCTTC. It specifies CASSLEANGEQFF. The chain joins TRBV11-2 to TRBJ2-1; D is uncertain. V gave up 0 bases and J gave up 10 bases, with 10 bases separating them. This CDR3 comprises 13 residues. CDR1 SGHAT and CDR2 FQNNGV come from the germline V gene.

This chain uses TRBV7-2 with TRBJ2-7; the D is unclear. CDR1 SGHTA and CDR2 FQGNSA come from the germline V gene. CDR3 length equals 13 residues. V lost 1 base, J lost 2 bases, and 6 bases lay in between. CDR3 sequence (DNA): TGTGCCAGCAGCTTAGGCAGCCCCTACGAGCAGTACTTC. Amino acids: CASSLGSPYEQYF. Full variable domain (remainder filled in from reference TRBV7-2 and TRBJ2-7): GAGVSQSPSNKVTEKGKDVELRCDPISGHTALYWYRQSLGQGLEFLIYFQGNSAPDKSGLPSDRFSAERTGGSVSTLTIQRTQQEDSAVYLCASSLGSPYEQYFGPGTRLTVT.

This chain links TRBV5-1 with TRBJ2-5; 10 positions agree with TRBD1. The ends lost 2 bases at V and 4 bases at J; junction bases unmatched: 5. Germline V gene lookup returns CDR1 SGHRS and CDR2 YFSETQ. The CDR3 runs 15 residues. The CDR3 spells CASSLDGTGAETQYF. Here the CDR3 DNA reads TGCGCCAGCAGCTTAGACGGGACAGGGGCAGAGACCCAGTACTTC.